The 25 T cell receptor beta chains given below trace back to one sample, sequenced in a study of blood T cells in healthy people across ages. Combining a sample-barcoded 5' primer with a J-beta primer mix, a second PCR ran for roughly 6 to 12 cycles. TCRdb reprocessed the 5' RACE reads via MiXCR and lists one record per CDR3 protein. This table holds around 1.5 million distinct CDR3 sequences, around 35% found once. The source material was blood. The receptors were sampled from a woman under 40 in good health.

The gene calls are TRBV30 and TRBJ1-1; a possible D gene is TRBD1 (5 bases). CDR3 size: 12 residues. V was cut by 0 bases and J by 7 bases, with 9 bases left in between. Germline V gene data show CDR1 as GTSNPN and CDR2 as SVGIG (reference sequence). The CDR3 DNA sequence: TGTGCCTGGAGTGTTGGGGGAGTTGAAGCTTTCTTT. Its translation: CAWSVGGVEAFF. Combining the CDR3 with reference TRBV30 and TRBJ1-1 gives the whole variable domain SQTIHQWPATLVQPVGSPLSLECTVEGTSNPNLYWYRQAAGRGLQLLFYSVGIGQISSEVPQNLSASRPQDRQFILSSKKLLLSDSGFYLCAWSVGGVEAFFGQGTRLTVV.

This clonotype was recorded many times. CDR3 protein: CSVEPNAGTGNGYTF. In DNA form, the CDR3 reads TGCAGCGTTGAGCCCAATGCCGGGACAGGGAATGGCTACACCTTC. J is TRBJ1-2 and V is TRBV29-1; 9 bases map to TRBD1. The CDR3 runs to 15 residues. Germline assignment: CDR1 SQVTM and CDR2 ANQGSEA. V lost 3 bases, J lost 6 bases, and 11 bases stayed unmatched.

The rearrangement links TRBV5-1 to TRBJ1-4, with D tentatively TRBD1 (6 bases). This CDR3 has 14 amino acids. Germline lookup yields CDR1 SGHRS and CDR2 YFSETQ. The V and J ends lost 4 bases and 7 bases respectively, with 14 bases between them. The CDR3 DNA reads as TGCGCCAGCAGCCTAGGGGGTATCGGTGAAAAACTGTTTTTT. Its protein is CASSLGGIGEKLFF. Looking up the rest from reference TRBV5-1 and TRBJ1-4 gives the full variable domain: KAGVTQTPRYLIKTRGQQVTLSCSPISGHRSVSWYQQTPGQGLQFLFEYFSETQRNKGNFPGRFSGRQFSNSRSEMNVSTLELGDSALYLCASSLGGIGEKLFFGSGTQLSVL.

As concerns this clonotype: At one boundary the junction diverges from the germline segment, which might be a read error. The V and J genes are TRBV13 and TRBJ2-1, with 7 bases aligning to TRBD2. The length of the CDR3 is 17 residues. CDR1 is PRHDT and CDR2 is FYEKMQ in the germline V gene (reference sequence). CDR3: CASSSTTSESSYDEQFF. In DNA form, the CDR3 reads TGTGCCAGCAGTTCTACCACTAGCGAGAGCTCCTACGATGAGCAGTTCTTC.

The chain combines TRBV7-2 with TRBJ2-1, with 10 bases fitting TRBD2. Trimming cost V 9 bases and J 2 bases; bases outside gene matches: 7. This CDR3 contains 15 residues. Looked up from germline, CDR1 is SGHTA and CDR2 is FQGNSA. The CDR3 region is CASSESGGAYNEQFF. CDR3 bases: TGTGCCAGTTCTGAGAGCGGGGGGGCCTACAATGAGCAGTTCTTC.

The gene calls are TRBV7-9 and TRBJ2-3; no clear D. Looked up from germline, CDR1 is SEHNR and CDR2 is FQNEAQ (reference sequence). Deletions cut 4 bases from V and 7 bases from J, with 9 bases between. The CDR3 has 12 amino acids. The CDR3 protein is CASSSDGYTQYF. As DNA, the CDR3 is TGTGCCAGCAGCTCAGATGGATATACGCAGTATTTT.

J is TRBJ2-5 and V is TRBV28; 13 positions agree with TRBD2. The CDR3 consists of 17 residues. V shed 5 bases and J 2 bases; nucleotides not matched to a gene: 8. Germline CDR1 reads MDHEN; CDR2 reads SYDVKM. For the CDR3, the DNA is TGTGCCAGCAGTGTGACTAGCGGGAGGTCCCTACAAGAGACCCAGTACTTC. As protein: CASSVTSGRSLQETQYF.

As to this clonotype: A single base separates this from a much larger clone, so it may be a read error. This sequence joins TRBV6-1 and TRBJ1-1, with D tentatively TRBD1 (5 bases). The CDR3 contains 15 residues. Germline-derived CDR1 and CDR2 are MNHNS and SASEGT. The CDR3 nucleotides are TGTGCCAGCAGTGATTTCGGCAGGGCTAACATTGAAGCTTTCTTT. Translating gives CASSDFGRANIEAFF.

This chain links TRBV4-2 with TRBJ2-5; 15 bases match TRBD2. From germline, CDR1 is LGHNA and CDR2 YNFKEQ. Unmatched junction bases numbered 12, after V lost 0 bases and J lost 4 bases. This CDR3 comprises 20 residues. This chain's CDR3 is CASSQDRGTSGRTGGETQYF. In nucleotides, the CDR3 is TGTGCCAGCAGCCAAGATCGGGGGACTAGCGGGAGGACTGGGGGAGAGACCCAGTACTTC.

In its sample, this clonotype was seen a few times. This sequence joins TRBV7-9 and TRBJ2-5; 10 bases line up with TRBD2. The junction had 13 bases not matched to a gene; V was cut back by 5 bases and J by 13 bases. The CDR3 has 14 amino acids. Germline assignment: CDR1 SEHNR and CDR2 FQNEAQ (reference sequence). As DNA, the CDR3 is TGTGCCAGCAGCCCCTACGGGACTAGCGAGACTTTGTACTTC. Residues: CASSPYGTSETLYF.

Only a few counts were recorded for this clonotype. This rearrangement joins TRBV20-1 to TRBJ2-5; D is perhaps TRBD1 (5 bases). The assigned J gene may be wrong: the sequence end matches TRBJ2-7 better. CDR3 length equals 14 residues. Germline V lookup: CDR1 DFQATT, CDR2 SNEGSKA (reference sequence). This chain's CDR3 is CSAPRPGNPSEQYF. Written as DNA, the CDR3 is TGCAGTGCTCCTCGACCAGGGAATCCTTCCGAGCAGTACTTC.

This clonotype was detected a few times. The CDR3 region has the DNA TGTGCCAGCAGCCATCTAGCGGGGGAAACAGATACGCAGTATTTT. Protein sequence: CASSHLAGETDTQYF. The V and J genes are TRBV6-5 and TRBJ2-3, with TRBD2 matching 10 bases. Per the germline V gene, CDR1 is MNHEY and CDR2 is SVGAGI. The CDR3 runs 15 residues. Unmatched junction bases numbered 6, after V lost 6 bases and J lost 3 bases.

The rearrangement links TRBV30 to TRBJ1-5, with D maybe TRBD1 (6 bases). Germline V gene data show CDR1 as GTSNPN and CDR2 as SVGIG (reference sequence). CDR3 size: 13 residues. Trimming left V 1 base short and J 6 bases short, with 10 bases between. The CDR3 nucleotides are TGTGCCTGGAGTGAACAGGGTAGTCAGCCCCAGCATTTT. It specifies CAWSEQGSQPQHF.

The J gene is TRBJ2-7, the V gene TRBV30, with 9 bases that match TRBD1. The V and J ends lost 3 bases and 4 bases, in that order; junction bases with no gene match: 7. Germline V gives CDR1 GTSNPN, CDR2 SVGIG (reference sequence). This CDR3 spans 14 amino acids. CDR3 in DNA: TGTGCCTGGAGGAGCAGGGGACAGGGTTACGAGCAGTACTTC. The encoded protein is CAWRSRGQGYEQYF.

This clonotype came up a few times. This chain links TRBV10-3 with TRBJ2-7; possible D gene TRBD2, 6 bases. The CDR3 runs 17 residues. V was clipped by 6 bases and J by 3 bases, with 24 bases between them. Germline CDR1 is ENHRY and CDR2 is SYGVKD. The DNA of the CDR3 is TGTGCCATCAGCCCCAAACCCCCCCCGGGGAGGAACTACGAGCAGTACTTC. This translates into CAISPKPPPGRNYEQYF.

CDR3: CASRLLDRGREGTEAFF. The CDR3 DNA sequence: TGTGCCAGCAGATTATTGGACAGGGGACGAGAGGGCACTGAAGCTTTCTTT. This chain connects TRBV2 to TRBJ1-1, with 9 bases that match TRBD1. The CDR3 length is 17 residues. CDR1 and CDR2 from the germline V gene are SNHLY and FYNNEI. J gave up 4 bases and V 6 bases, and 15 bases lay outside the gene matches.

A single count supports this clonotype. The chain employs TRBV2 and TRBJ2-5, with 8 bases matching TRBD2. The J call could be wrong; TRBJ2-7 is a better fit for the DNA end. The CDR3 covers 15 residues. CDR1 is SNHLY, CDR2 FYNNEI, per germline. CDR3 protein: CASSVDSGMPYEQYF. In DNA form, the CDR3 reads TGTGCCAGCAGTGTTGATAGCGGGATGCCCTACGAGCAGTACTTC.

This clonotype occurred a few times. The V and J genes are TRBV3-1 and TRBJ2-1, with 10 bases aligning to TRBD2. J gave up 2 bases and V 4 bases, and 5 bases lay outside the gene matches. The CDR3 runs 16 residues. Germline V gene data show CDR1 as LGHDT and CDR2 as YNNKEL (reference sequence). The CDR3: CASSPATSGTYNEQFF. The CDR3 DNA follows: TGTGCCAGCAGCCCGGCAACTAGCGGGACCTACAATGAGCAGTTCTTC.

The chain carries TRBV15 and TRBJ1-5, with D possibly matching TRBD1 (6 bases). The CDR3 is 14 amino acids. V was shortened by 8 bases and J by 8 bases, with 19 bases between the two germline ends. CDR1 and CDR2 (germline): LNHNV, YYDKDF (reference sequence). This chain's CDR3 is CATGDGGHGEPQHF. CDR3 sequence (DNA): TGTGCCACCGGGGATGGGGGCCACGGGGAGCCCCAGCATTTT.

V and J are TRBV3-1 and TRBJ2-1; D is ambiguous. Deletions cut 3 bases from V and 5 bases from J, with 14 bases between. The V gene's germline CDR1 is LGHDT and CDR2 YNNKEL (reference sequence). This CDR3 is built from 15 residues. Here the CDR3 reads CASSHLTDRHNEQFF. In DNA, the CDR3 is TGTGCCAGCAGCCATCTCACAGATCGGCACAATGAGCAGTTCTTC.

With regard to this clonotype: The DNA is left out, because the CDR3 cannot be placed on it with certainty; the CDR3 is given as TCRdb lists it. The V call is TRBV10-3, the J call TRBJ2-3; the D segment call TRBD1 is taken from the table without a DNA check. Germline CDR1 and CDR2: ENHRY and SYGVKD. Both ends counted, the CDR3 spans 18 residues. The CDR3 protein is CAINSGQGLSGGTDTQYF.

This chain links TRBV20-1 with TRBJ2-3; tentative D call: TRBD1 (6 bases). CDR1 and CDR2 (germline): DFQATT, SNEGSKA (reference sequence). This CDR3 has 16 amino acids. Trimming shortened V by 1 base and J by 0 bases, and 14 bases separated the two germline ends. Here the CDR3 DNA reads TGCAGTGCTAGAGTAACCGGGACACCTAGCACAGATACGCAGTATTTT. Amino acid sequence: CSARVTGTPSTDTQYF.

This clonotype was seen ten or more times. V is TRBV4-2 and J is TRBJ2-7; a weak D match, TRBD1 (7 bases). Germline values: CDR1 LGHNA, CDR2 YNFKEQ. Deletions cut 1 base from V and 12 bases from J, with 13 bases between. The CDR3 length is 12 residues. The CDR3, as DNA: TGTGCCAGCAGCCAAGGCGGGGACAGAAGGTACTTC. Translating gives CASSQGGDRRYF.

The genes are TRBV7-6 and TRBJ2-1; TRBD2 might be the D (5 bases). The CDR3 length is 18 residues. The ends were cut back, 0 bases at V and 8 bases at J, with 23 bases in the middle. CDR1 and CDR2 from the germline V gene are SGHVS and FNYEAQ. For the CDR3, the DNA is TGTGCCAGCAGCTTAGCGCGGAGGAGGACCCGGAACATTGATGAGCAGTTCTTC. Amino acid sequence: CASSLARRRTRNIDEQFF.

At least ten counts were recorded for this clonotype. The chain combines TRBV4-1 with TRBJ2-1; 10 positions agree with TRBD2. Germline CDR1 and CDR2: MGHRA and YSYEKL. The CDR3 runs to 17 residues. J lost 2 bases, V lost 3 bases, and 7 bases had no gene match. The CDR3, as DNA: TGCGCCAGCAGCCAGGGTACAGCGGGAGGGCCCTACAATGAGCAGTTCTTC. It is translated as CASSQGTAGGPYNEQFF.